The sequence of this TCR beta chain was determined in a study of beta chain features in type 1 diabetes. As for the study in general: Investigators examined roughly 99,000,000 sorted cells across all samples. Study results and caveats: There was no resolution here of whether HLA type influences TCRB rearrangement. Fewer junction insertions and more nucleotide deletions appeared in type 1 diabetes patients. In the patient group, naive, central memory and Treg TCRB repertoires seemed more alike than in the healthy donor group.

Sequencing targeted expressed TCRB transcripts, as all isolated RNA had been reverse transcribed. Sequenced by immunoSEQ multiplex PCR; TCRdb stores in-frame clones only, minus some. Among more than 120,000 clones listed, roughly a tenth were seen once. Concerning this clone: Its antigen remains unidentified.

The CDR3 runs to 14 residues. CDR1 and CDR2 from the germline V gene are SGHTA and FQGNSA. This clonotype originated in a man younger than 30 in good health. The chain couples TRBV7-2 to TRBJ2-5, with 13 nucleotides matching TRBD2. The DNA end is a closer match to TRBJ2-7, so the J assignment may be wrong. The material sequenced was naive CD4+ T cells from blood. The CDR3 DNA follows: TGTGCCAGCAGGGGACTAGCGGGGACCTACGAGCAGTACTTC. Protein product: CASRGLAGTYEQYF.